The 16 T cell receptor beta chains below come from one sample, sequenced in a study of technical replicates of blood from several donors. Assay used: immunoSEQ multiplex PCR; TCRdb lists only in-frame clones, some missing. The data hold around 65,000 clones, with approximately 86% observed a single time. The material sequenced was PBMCs. The receptors stem from a human donor in good health. Some clones in this sample may be carry-over from other donors' samples.

The CDR3 spells CASSRDAQEGASRSRNEQFF. The CDR3 region has the DNA TGCGCCAGCAGCCGAGATGCCCAGGAGGGAGCCTCTCGATCGAGGAATGAGCAGTTCTTC. The V gene is TRBV4-3, the J gene TRBJ2-1, with a weak D call TRBD2 (6 bases). Germline V gene data show CDR1 as LGHNA and CDR2 as YSLEER. Between the trimmed V and J ends, which lost 4 bases and 7 bases, there was a span of 32 bases. CDR3 size: 20 residues.

In this sample, this clone turned up a few times. Germline is not matched at one junction end, which may reflect a read error. The chain combines TRBV7-6 with TRBJ1-1; D is unclear. This CDR3 has 12 amino acids. Germline loops: CDR1 SGHVS, CDR2 FNYEAQ. The CDR3: CASSLETRGLSF. The CDR3 DNA reads as TGTGCCAGCAGCTTAGAGACACGGGGTCTGTCGTTT.

The J gene is TRBJ1-4, the V gene TRBV21-1. TRBV21-1 counts as a pseudogene. This CDR3 comprises 15 residues. For the CDR3, the DNA is TGTGCCAGCAGCAATCAAGAGGGCGAGAATGAAAAACTGTTTTTT. It is translated as CASSNQEGENEKLFF.

The chain employs TRBV4-3 and TRBJ1-4, with unresolved D. The CDR3 spans 15 residues. Germline V CDR1 and CDR2: LGHNA, YSLEER. Trimming took 0 bases from V and 8 from J, leaving 13 bases between them. CDR3 sequence reads: CASSQDQRAGEKLFF. The CDR3, as DNA: TGCGCCAGCAGCCAAGATCAACGAGCGGGGGAAAAACTGTTTTTT.

V usage is TRBV5-1 and J usage is TRBJ1-2; D might be TRBD1 (5 bases). Trimming stripped 0 bases from V and 4 bases from J, with 13 bases between. Looked up from germline, CDR1 is SGHRS and CDR2 is YFSETQ. This CDR3 has 15 residues. The CDR3: CASSLAPGGSYGYTF. CDR3 DNA: TGCGCCAGCAGCTTGGCCCCGGGGGGGTCCTATGGCTACACCTTC.

The chain recombines TRBV29-1 with TRBJ2-2; a possible D gene is TRBD1 (5 bases). Deletions cut 4 bases from V and 4 bases from J, with 10 bases between. The CDR3 contains 13 residues. Germline V gene data show CDR1 as SQVTM and CDR2 as ANQGSEA. In nucleotides, the CDR3 is TGCAGCGTTGTCAGGGCTGGCACCGGGGAGCTGTTTTTT. Its protein product is CSVVRAGTGELFF.

The chain joins TRBV7-9 to TRBJ2-7; 8 nucleotides align to TRBD1. This CDR3 comprises 12 residues. Germline V lookup: CDR1 SEHNR, CDR2 FQNEAQ (reference sequence). V lost 5 bases to trimming and J lost 6 bases; unmatched junction nucleotides: 3. CDR3 in DNA: TGTGCCAGCAGCGCGGGACAGGCCGAGCAGTACTTC. This encodes CASSAGQAEQYF.

The V and J genes are TRBV5-1 and TRBJ2-2, with 12 bases lining up with TRBD1. Germline CDR1 and CDR2: SGHRS and YFSETQ. V lost 4 bases to trimming and J lost 3 bases; unmatched junction nucleotides: 10. The CDR3 contains 18 residues. CDR3 DNA sequence: TGCGCCAGCAGCCTTTACGGGACAGGGGGCGAGTACACCGGGGAGCTGTTTTTT. It translates to CASSLYGTGGEYTGELFF.

The J gene is TRBJ2-3, the V gene TRBV18; 10 nucleotides match TRBD1. The germline V gene has CDR1 KGHSH and CDR2 LQKENI. After removal of 6 bases from V and 6 bases from J, the junction contained 12 bases not matched to a gene. The CDR3 contains 16 residues. The CDR3 reads CASSPGDRGISDTQYF. In nucleotides, the CDR3 is TGTGCCAGCTCCCCTGGGGACAGGGGCATTTCGGATACGCAGTATTTT.

V and J are TRBV5-1 and TRBJ2-5; tentative D call: TRBD2 (6 bases). Trimming pared 0 bases from V and 10 bases from J, leaving 16 bases between. Germline CDR1 SGHRS, CDR2 YFSETQ. The CDR3 is 14 amino acids. CDR3 in amino acids: CASSLGVSGAHQYF. DNA for the CDR3: TGCGCCAGCAGCTTGGGTGTTAGCGGCGCACACCAGTACTTC. Based on the CDR3 plus reference TRBV5-1 and TRBJ2-5, the full variable domain is KAGVTQTPRYLIKTRGQQVTLSCSPISGHRSVSWYQQTPGQGLQFLFEYFSETQRNKGNFPGRFSGRQFSNSRSEMNVSTLELGDSALYLCASSLGVSGAHQYFGPGTRLLVL.

The V gene is TRBV11-2, the J gene TRBJ1-4; 10 positions agree with TRBD1. Germline CDR1 and CDR2: SGHAT and FQNNGV. The CDR3 totals 18 residues. J gave up 8 bases and V 4 bases, and 16 bases lay outside the gene matches. CDR3 loop: CASSSYRRDRGPREKLFF. DNA of the CDR3: TGTGCCAGCAGCTCCTATCGTAGGGACAGGGGCCCTAGGGAAAAACTGTTTTTT. Together with reference TRBV11-2 and TRBJ1-4, the CDR3 gives the full variable domain: EAGVAQSPRYKIIEKRQSVAFWCNPISGHATLYWYQQILGQGPKLLIQFQNNGVVDDSQLPKDRFSAERLKGVDSTLKIQPAKLEDSAVYLCASSSYRRDRGPREKLFFGSGTQLSVL.

The V gene is TRBV7-2, the J gene TRBJ2-1; 7 bases agree with TRBD2. The CDR3 spans 14 residues. The germline V gene encodes CDR1 SGHTA and CDR2 FQGNSA. V trimming: 4 bases; J trimming: 9 bases; junction bases outside the gene matches: 9. In nucleotides, the CDR3 is TGTGCCAGCAGCTCGGGGAGGGACGTCACTGAGCAGTTCTTC. Translation: CASSSGRDVTEQFF.

CDR3 protein: CATLTDTQYF. The CDR3 DNA reads as TGTGCCACCCTTACAGATACGCAGTATTTT. The chain joins TRBV14 to TRBJ2-3; D unresolved. CDR1 and CDR2 (germline): SGHDN, FVKESK. The V end lost 10 bases, the J end lost 3 bases, and 5 bases lay between the germline ends. There are 10 residues in the CDR3.

The gene calls are TRBV27 and TRBJ2-3; 11 nucleotides line up with TRBD2. CDR3 length: 15 amino acids. In germline, CDR1 is MNHEY, CDR2 SMNVEV (reference sequence). J gave up 5 bases and V 5 bases, and 6 bases lay outside the gene matches. The CDR3 region has the DNA TGTGCCAGCAGTACACTAGCGGGAGTAGGAGATACGCAGTATTTT. Its translation is CASSTLAGVGDTQYF.

The rearrangement uses TRBV2 and TRBJ2-6, with 9 positions matching TRBD1. Germline assignment: CDR1 SNHLY and CDR2 FYNNEI. The trim removed 11 bases at V and 1 base at J, leaving 6 bases unmatched. The CDR3 is made up of 15 amino acids. The chain's CDR3 is CAGGQGGSGANVLTF. The CDR3 DNA sequence: TGTGCCGGGGGACAGGGCGGATCTGGGGCCAACGTCCTGACTTTC.

This chain links TRBV7-8 with TRBJ2-7; the match to TRBD1 covers 9 bases. V shed 5 bases and J 11 bases; nucleotides not matched to a gene: 7. The CDR3 spans 12 residues. Germline V CDR1 and CDR2: SGHVS, FQNEAQ. The CDR3 loop is CASSPRGTGKYF. The CDR3 DNA reads TGTGCCAGCAGCCCCCGGGGGACAGGGAAGTACTTC.